The 30 T cell receptor beta chains given below trace back to one sample, sequenced in a study of blood T cell repertoires in COVID-19. Libraries were prepared by immunoSEQ multiplex PCR; TCRdb keeps only in-frame clonotypes and omits some of them. This sample has some 100,000 clones; approximately 90% occur once, and the top ten carry around 1%. The sample taken for sequencing was peripheral blood. These receptors all stem from a man in his 60s with acute or convalescent COVID-19.

This chain uses TRBV25-1 with TRBJ1-1; TRBD1 matches 9 bases. From germline, CDR1 is MGHDK and CDR2 SYGVNS. Losses at the gene ends were 8 bases for V and 4 bases for J; bases not matched to a gene: 5. This CDR3 is built from 13 residues. DNA for the CDR3: TGTGCCAGCGGACAGGGGTTGGGCACTGAAGCTTTCTTT. Its translation: CASGQGLGTEAFF.

This chain uses TRBV5-4 with TRBJ2-3, with TRBD2 matching 9 bases. The CDR3 is 16 amino acids. CDR1 is SGHNT and CDR2 is YYREEE in the germline V gene (reference sequence). Trimming at V came to 3 bases and at J to 2 bases, leaving 7 bases not matched to a gene. CDR3 DNA sequence: TGTGCCAGCAGCTCCATGACTAGCGGAGCCACAGATACGCAGTATTTT. This sequence encodes CASSSMTSGATDTQYF.

Of note for this clone: This specimen includes other DNA sequences encoding the same CDR3. The rearrangement links TRBV5-1 to TRBJ2-5; D gene unclear. CDR1 and CDR2 from the germline V gene are SGHRS and YFSETQ. This CDR3 is built from 12 residues. V dropped 0 bases and J dropped 5 bases, with 5 bases sitting between them. For the CDR3, the DNA is TGCGCCAGCAGCTTGGTCGGTGAGACCCAGTACTTC. Its translation: CASSLVGETQYF.

The chain employs TRBV12-5 and TRBJ1-3, with D unclear. The V end lost 3 bases, the J end lost 0 bases, and 6 bases lay between the germline ends. The CDR3 extends over 14 amino acids. Germline CDR1 reads LGHNT; CDR2 reads FRNRAP. CDR3 loop: CASGFGGSGNTIYF. In nucleotides, the CDR3 is TGTGCTAGTGGTTTTGGCGGCTCTGGAAACACCATATATTTT.

The V gene is TRBV6-1, the J gene TRBJ2-7, with D perhaps matching TRBD2 (6 bases). Germline loops: CDR1 MNHNS, CDR2 SASEGT. CDR3 length: 14 amino acids. The germline V and J ends were trimmed by 5 bases and 5 bases, with 16 bases remaining between them. The CDR3 DNA reads as TGTGCCAGCAGTCCCTCCTCGGGAGTCAACGAGCAGTACTTC. Encoded protein: CASSPSSGVNEQYF.

V gene TRBV10-3 combines with J gene TRBJ2-1; 9 positions match TRBD1. In germline, CDR1 is ENHRY, CDR2 SYGVKD. Unmatched junction bases numbered 11, after V lost 8 bases and J lost 0 bases. This CDR3 has 17 residues. The CDR3 loop reads CAISQGATSSSYNEQFF. The CDR3 DNA reads TGTGCCATCTCACAGGGGGCTACCTCAAGCTCCTACAATGAGCAGTTCTTC.

This clone was observed a few times. The chain is built from TRBV7-9 and TRBJ1-4; the match to TRBD1 covers 7 bases. The CDR3 loop spans 16 amino acids. Losses at the gene ends were 5 bases for V and 4 bases for J; bases not matched to a gene: 10. Per germline, CDR1 SEHNR and CDR2 FQNEAQ (reference sequence). CDR3 nucleotide sequence: TGTGCCAGCAGCCAGAAGGGGACAGAGATTAATGAAAAACTGTTTTTT. As protein: CASSQKGTEINEKLFF.

The chain carries TRBV4-2 and TRBJ2-1; 10 bases fit TRBD2. The CDR3 is made up of 17 amino acids. The V segment lost 4 bases and the J segment 3 bases; nucleotides outside the gene matches: 9. Germline CDR1 and CDR2: LGHNA and YNFKEQ. The chain's CDR3 is CASSLTRRTSGYNEQFF. The DNA for the CDR3 is TGTGCCAGCAGCCTAACCCGTAGGACTAGCGGCTACAATGAGCAGTTCTTC.

This clone was recorded a few times. The chain has TRBV4-1 and TRBJ1-5; 12 nucleotides agree with TRBD1. J lost 0 bases, V lost 5 bases, and 8 bases had no gene match. The length of the CDR3 is 18 residues. The germline V gene has CDR1 MGHRA and CDR2 YSYEKL. The CDR3 protein is CASSSTGTGGRSNQPQHF. In DNA form, the CDR3 reads TGCGCCAGCAGCTCGACCGGGACAGGGGGCCGTAGCAATCAGCCCCAGCATTTT.

This clone has just one count. The chain couples TRBV2 to TRBJ1-2; D is possibly TRBD1 (6 bases). The V gene's germline CDR1 is SNHLY and CDR2 FYNNEI. The V and J ends lost 2 bases and 4 bases respectively, with 11 bases between them. The CDR3 is 14 amino acids. CDR3 amino acids: CASSEQGYSYGYTF. The DNA for the CDR3 is TGTGCCAGCAGTGAACAGGGGTACTCCTATGGCTACACCTTC.

The chain carries TRBV6-6 and TRBJ1-2; no reliable D call. Per the germline V gene, CDR1 is MNHNY and CDR2 is SVGAGI (reference sequence). Trimming cost V 0 bases and J 1 base, with 12 bases left between them. The CDR3 consists of 16 residues. The CDR3 reads CASSYSRGYNNYGYTF. The CDR3 DNA is TGTGCCAGCAGTTACTCGAGAGGGTATAATAACTATGGCTACACCTTC.

The rearrangement links TRBV5-1 to TRBJ1-2; D uncertain. This CDR3 comprises 14 residues. Germline V gene sequence: CDR1 SGHRS, CDR2 YFSETQ. The V gene lost 1 base and the J gene lost 0 bases, with 7 bases spanning the gap. Here the CDR3 reads CASSLQMANYGYTF. CDR3 nucleotide sequence: TGCGCCAGCAGCTTGCAGATGGCTAACTATGGCTACACCTTC.

This chain joins TRBV9 and TRBJ2-3; TRBD1 agrees at 9 bases. Germline V gives CDR1 SGDLS, CDR2 YYNGEE. J gave up 3 bases and V 4 bases, and 6 bases lay outside the gene matches. This CDR3 has 15 residues. This CDR3 is CASSPRQGGTDTQYF. For the CDR3, the DNA is TGTGCCAGCAGCCCTCGACAGGGGGGGACAGATACGCAGTATTTT. Full variable domain (remainder filled in from reference TRBV9 and TRBJ2-3): DSGVTQTPKHLITATGQRVTLRCSPRSGDLSVYWYQQSLDQGLQFLIQYYNGEERAKGNILERFSAQQFPDLHSELNLSSLELGDSALYFCASSPRQGGTDTQYFGPGTRLTVL.

This chain joins TRBV24-1 and TRBJ1-2; the D is unclear. V was cut by 5 bases and J by 3 bases, with 6 bases left in between. The germline gives CDR1 KGHDR, CDR2 SFDVKD. This CDR3 contains 12 residues. CDR3 bases: TGTGCCACCAGTGTGGGCGACTATGGCTACACCTTC. Protein: CATSVGDYGYTF.

V usage is TRBV27 and J usage is TRBJ2-1; TRBD1 matches 8 bases. Germline V gene data show CDR1 as MNHEY and CDR2 as SMNVEV (reference sequence). This CDR3 has 15 residues. V lost 3 bases, J lost 0 bases, and 1 base stayed unmatched. Here the CDR3 DNA reads TGTGCCAGCAGTTTTACAGGGGGCTCCTACAATGAGCAGTTCTTC. It translates to CASSFTGGSYNEQFF.

This chain joins TRBV5-1 and TRBJ2-7, with D perhaps TRBD1 (6 bases). Germline CDR1 and CDR2: SGHRS and YFSETQ. V shed 0 bases and J shed 4 bases, with 14 bases lying between them. CDR3 length equals 15 residues. CDR3 sequence (DNA): TGCGCCAGCAGCTTGGAGGCAGGGGTAAGATACGAGCAGTACTTC. Its protein is CASSLEAGVRYEQYF. Full variable domain (remainder filled in from reference TRBV5-1 and TRBJ2-7): KAGVTQTPRYLIKTRGQQVTLSCSPISGHRSVSWYQQTPGQGLQFLFEYFSETQRNKGNFPGRFSGRQFSNSRSEMNVSTLELGDSALYLCASSLEAGVRYEQYFGPGTRLTVT.

The chain links TRBV3-1 (or the pseudogene TRBV3-2) to TRBJ2-6; possibly TRBD1 for D (6 bases). Trimming took off 3 bases at V and 4 bases at J, with 13 bases between the two ends. The CDR3 totals 16 residues. Germline V gene data show CDR1 as LGHDT and CDR2 as YNNKEL (reference sequence). DNA of the CDR3: TGTGCCAGCAGCCAGAACAGGGCGCGGGGGGCCAACGTCCTGACTTTC. Translation gives CASSQNRARGANVLTF.

The rearrangement links TRBV21-1 to TRBJ2-7; the table's D call TRBD2 went unverified against the DNA. TRBV21-1 is described as a pseudogene. The CDR3 extends over 16 amino acids. CDR3 protein: CASSKDGMLSSYEQYV. DNA for the CDR3: TGTGCCAGCAGCAAAGATGGTATGCTTAGCTCCTACGAGCAGTACGTC.

This clone has more than one count but fewer than ten. This chain uses TRBV7-2 with TRBJ1-5; D is undetermined. Germline assignment: CDR1 SGHTA and CDR2 FQGNSA. The CDR3 loop spans 15 amino acids. The V end was cut by 3 bases, the J end by 9 bases, with 18 bases between. The CDR3 loop reads CASSLMGSTGWPQHF. DNA of the CDR3: TGTGCCAGCAGCTTGATGGGCTCGACCGGTTGGCCCCAGCATTTT.

V usage is TRBV19 and J usage is TRBJ1-2; 7 positions match TRBD1. The CDR3 has 15 residues. V shed 1 base, J shed 0 bases, and the junction held 2 bases outside the gene matches. Germline V gene lookup returns CDR1 LNHDA and CDR2 SQIVND (reference sequence). The CDR3 sequence is CASSIGQGANYGYTF. The CDR3 coding sequence is TGTGCCAGTAGTATAGGGCAGGGGGCTAACTATGGCTACACCTTC.

This clone was counted only a few times. The chain combines TRBV30 with TRBJ1-1; a weak D match, TRBD1 (5 bases). V was shortened by 2 bases and J by 1 base, with 14 bases between the two germline ends. The CDR3 covers 15 residues. Germline CDR1 reads GTSNPN; CDR2 reads SVGIG (reference sequence). The CDR3 here is CAWSPQGGANTEAFF. The CDR3 region has the DNA TGTGCCTGGAGTCCCCAGGGAGGGGCGAACACTGAAGCTTTCTTT.

The V and J genes are TRBV19 and TRBJ2-2; TRBD1 agrees at 9 bases. The CDR3 length is 18 residues. After removal of 5 bases from V and 2 bases from J, the junction contained 12 bases not matched to a gene. The germline gives CDR1 LNHDA, CDR2 SQIVND (reference sequence). Here the CDR3 DNA reads TGTGCCAGTAGTGGACCAGGACAGGGGTGGGCCAACACCGGGGAGCTGTTTTTT. Its protein is CASSGPGQGWANTGELFF.

This clone was picked up one time. The genes are TRBV12-3 or TRBV12-4 and TRBJ2-1; no firm D call. Trimming shortened V by 1 base and J by 4 bases, and 5 bases separated the two germline ends. This CDR3 has 13 amino acids. CDR3 sequence (DNA): TGTGCCAGCAGTTTAGAGACATACAATGAGCAGTTCTTC. It translates to CASSLETYNEQFF.

The gene calls are TRBV30 and TRBJ2-3; perhaps TRBD2 as D (6 bases). There are 15 residues in the CDR3. Looked up from germline, CDR1 is GTSNPN and CDR2 is SVGIG (reference sequence). The V gene lost 3 bases and the J gene lost 1 base, with 14 bases spanning the gap. CDR3 sequence: CAWRGRLGGTDTQYF. The CDR3 region has the DNA TGTGCCTGGAGGGGACGACTAGGTGGCACAGATACGCAGTATTTT.

The chain employs TRBV19 and TRBJ2-1; 8 bases align to TRBD2. The CDR3 totals 17 residues. The germline gives CDR1 LNHDA, CDR2 SQIVND (reference sequence). V was clipped by 5 bases and J by 3 bases; unmatched bases: 12. The CDR3 bases are TGTGCCAGTAGTTGGAGGGGCGGGAGGACCTTCTACAATGAGCAGTTCTTC. It codes for CASSWRGGRTFYNEQFF.

The J gene is TRBJ1-3, the V gene TRBV2; a possible D gene is TRBD1 (6 bases). V was shortened by 8 bases and J by 0 bases, with 14 bases between the two germline ends. Germline V gene sequence: CDR1 SNHLY, CDR2 FYNNEI. There are 15 residues in the CDR3. CDR3 protein: CASHNRASSGNTIYF. The DNA of the CDR3 is TGTGCCAGCCACAACAGGGCGAGCTCTGGAAACACCATATATTTT.

The V gene is TRBV7-6, the J gene TRBJ1-5; weak D call: TRBD1 (5 bases). Trimming removed 5 bases at V and 0 bases at J, with 14 bases between. The CDR3 runs 16 residues. Per the germline V gene, CDR1 is SGHVS and CDR2 is FNYEAQ. The CDR3, as DNA: TGTGCCAGCAGCAAAAATCACGGGGGTAGCAATCAGCCCCAGCATTTT. This gives the protein CASSKNHGGSNQPQHF.

The rearrangement uses TRBV7-9 and TRBJ2-1; a weak D match, TRBD1 (5 bases). This CDR3 contains 14 residues. V was cut by 3 bases and J by 5 bases, with 11 bases left in between. Germline V gene sequence: CDR1 SEHNR, CDR2 FQNEAQ (reference sequence). The CDR3 loop is CASSLAGPHNEQFF. The CDR3 DNA follows: TGTGCCAGCAGCTTGGCAGGGCCCCACAATGAGCAGTTCTTC.

This chain uses TRBV2 with TRBJ1-2; 8 bases are a match to TRBD1. CDR1 is SNHLY, CDR2 FYNNEI, per germline. CDR3 length equals 12 residues. V shed 11 bases and J 3 bases; nucleotides not matched to a gene: 5. CDR3 loop: CAWDRKDYGYTF. The CDR3 DNA reads TGTGCCTGGGACAGGAAAGACTATGGCTACACCTTC.

V usage is TRBV18 and J usage is TRBJ2-1, with 11 bases matching TRBD2. From germline, CDR1 is KGHSH and CDR2 LQKENI. There are 15 residues in the CDR3. J lost 2 bases, V lost 3 bases, and 0 bases had no gene match. The CDR3 DNA sequence: TGTGCCAGCTCACCGGGACTAGCGGCCTACAATGAGCAGTTCTTC. The encoded protein is CASSPGLAAYNEQFF. Using reference TRBV18 and TRBJ2-1 for the parts outside the CDR3, the full variable domain is NAGVMQNPRHLVRRRGQEARLRCSPMKGHSHVYWYRQLPEEGLKFMVYLQKENIIDESGMPKERFSAEFPKEGPSILRIQQVVRGDSAAYFCASSPGLAAYNEQFFGPGTRLTVL.